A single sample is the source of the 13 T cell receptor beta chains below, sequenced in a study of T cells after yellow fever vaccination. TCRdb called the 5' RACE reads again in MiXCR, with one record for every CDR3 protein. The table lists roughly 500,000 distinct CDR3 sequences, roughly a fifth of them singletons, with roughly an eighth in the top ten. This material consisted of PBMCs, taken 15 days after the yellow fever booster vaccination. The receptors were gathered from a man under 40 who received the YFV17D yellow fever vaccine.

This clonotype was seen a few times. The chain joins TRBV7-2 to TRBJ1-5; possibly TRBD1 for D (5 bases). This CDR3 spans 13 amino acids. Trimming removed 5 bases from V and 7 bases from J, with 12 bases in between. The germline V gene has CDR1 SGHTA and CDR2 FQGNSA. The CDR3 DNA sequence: TGTGCCAGCAGCCGGGACCCGGGGCAGCCCCAGCATTTT. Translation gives CASSRDPGQPQHF.

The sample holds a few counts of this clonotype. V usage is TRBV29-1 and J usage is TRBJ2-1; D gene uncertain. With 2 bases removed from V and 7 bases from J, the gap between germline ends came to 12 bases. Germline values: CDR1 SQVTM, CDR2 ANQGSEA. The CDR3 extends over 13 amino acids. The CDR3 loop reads CSVEPVGKNEQFF. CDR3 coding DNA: TGCAGCGTTGAACCGGTGGGAAAAAATGAGCAGTTCTTC.

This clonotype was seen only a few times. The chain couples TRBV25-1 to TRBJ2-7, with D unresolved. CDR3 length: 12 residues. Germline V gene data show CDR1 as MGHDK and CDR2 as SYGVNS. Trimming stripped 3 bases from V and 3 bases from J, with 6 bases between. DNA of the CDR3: TGTGCCAGCAGTGAGAACAACTACGAGCAGTACTTC. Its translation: CASSENNYEQYF.

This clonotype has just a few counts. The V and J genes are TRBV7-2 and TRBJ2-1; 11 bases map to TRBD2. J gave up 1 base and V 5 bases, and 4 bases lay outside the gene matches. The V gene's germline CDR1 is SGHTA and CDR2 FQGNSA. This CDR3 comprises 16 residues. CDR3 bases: TGTGCCAGCAGCCCTAGCGGGAGGAATTCCTACAATGAGCAGTTCTTC. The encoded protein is CASSPSGRNSYNEQFF. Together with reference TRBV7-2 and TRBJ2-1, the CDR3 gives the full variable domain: GAGVSQSPSNKVTEKGKDVELRCDPISGHTALYWYRQSLGQGLEFLIYFQGNSAPDKSGLPSDRFSAERTGGSVSTLTIQRTQQEDSAVYLCASSPSGRNSYNEQFFGPGTRLTVL.

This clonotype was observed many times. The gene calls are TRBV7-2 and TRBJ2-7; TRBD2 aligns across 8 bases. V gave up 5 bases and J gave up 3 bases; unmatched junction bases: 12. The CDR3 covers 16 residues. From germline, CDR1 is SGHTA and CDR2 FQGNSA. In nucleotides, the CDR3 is TGTGCCAGCAGCCCCGTGTTCACTAGCGGTAACTACGAGCAGTACTTC. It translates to CASSPVFTSGNYEQYF.

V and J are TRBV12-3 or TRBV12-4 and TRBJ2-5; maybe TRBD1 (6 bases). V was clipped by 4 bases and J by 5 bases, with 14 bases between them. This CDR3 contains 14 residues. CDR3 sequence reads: CASSSSTGWETQYF. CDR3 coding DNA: TGTGCCAGCAGTTCATCGACAGGCTGGGAGACCCAGTACTTC.

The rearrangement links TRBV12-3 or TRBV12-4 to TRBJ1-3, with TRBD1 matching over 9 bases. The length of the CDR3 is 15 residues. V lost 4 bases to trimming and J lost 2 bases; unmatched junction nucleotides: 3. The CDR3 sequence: CASSYRTGAGNTIYF. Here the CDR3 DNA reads TGTGCCAGCAGTTACCGGACAGGGGCTGGAAACACCATATATTTT.

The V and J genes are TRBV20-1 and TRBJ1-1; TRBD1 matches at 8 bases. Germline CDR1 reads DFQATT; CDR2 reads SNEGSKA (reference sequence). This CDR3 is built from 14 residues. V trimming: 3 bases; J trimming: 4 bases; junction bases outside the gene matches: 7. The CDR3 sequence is CSASPTGVITEAFF. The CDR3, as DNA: TGCAGTGCTAGCCCGACAGGGGTAATCACTGAAGCTTTCTTT.

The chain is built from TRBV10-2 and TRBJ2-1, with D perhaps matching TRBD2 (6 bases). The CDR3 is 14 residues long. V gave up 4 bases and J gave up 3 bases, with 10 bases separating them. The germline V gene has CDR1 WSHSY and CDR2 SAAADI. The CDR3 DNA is TGCGCCAGCAGTGTCGGCGGGAACTACAATGAGCAGTTCTTC. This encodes CASSVGGNYNEQFF.

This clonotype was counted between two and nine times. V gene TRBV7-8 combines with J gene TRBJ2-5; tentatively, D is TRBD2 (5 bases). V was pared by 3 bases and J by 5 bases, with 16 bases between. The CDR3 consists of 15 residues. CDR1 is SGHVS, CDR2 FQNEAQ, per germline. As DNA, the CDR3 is TGTGCCAGCAGCTTTCGAGGGTCCCTTTGGGAGACCCAGTACTTC. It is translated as CASSFRGSLWETQYF.

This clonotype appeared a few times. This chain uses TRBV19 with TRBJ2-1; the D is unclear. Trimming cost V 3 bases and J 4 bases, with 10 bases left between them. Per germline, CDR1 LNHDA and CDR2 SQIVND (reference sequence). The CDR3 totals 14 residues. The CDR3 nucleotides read TGTGCCAGTAGTATGTTACTGCGGTACAATGAGCAGTTCTTC. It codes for CASSMLLRYNEQFF.

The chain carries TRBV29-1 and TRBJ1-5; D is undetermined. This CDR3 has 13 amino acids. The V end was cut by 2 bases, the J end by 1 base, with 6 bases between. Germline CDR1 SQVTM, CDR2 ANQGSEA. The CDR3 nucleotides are TGCAGCGTTGAACTCGGCAGCAATCAGCCCCAGCATTTT. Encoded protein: CSVELGSNQPQHF.

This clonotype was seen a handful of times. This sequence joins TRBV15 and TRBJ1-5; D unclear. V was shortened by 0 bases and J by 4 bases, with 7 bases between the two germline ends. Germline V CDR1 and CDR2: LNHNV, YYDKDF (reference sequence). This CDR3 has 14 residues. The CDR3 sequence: CATSRDRVNQPQHF. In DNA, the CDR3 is TGTGCCACCAGCAGAGATCGAGTGAATCAGCCCCAGCATTTT.